One sample yielded the 24 T cell receptor beta chains listed below, sequenced in a study of response to subunit inactivated influenza vaccine. Each CDR3 protein gets one entry after TCRdb re-called the RT-PCR reads with MiXCR. The sample consists of about 780,000 distinct CDR3 sequences, about a fifth of them appearing once. The starting material was PBMCs from blood, obtained less than 6 days after vaccination. Receptors originate from a man aged 45-65 years who received an inactivated influenza vaccine.

A few counts support this clonotype. This chain uses TRBV7-2 with TRBJ2-5; TRBD2 matches 9 bases. The V gene's germline CDR1 is SGHTA and CDR2 FQGNSA. Unmatched junction bases numbered 11, after V lost 5 bases and J lost 1 base. CDR3 length equals 17 residues. In DNA, the CDR3 is TGTGCCAGCAGCCCGGGTTATCTAGCGGGGATCCAAGAGACCCAGTACTTC. Encoded protein: CASSPGYLAGIQETQYF.

This clonotype has only a few counts. The V gene is TRBV9, the J gene TRBJ1-5; a weak D match, TRBD1 (5 bases). Germline CDR1 and CDR2: SGDLS and YYNGEE. V was cut by 4 bases and J by 2 bases, with 13 bases left in between. The CDR3 length is 15 residues. The CDR3 DNA is TGTGCCAGCAGCCCAGACGCGGGGGGCAATCAGCCCCAGCATTTT. It translates to CASSPDAGGNQPQHF.

This clonotype was detected many times. The V gene is TRBV20-1, the J gene TRBJ2-1; a weak D match, TRBD1 (6 bases). Germline CDR1 reads DFQATT; CDR2 reads SNEGSKA (reference sequence). V lost 2 bases, J lost 0 bases, and 8 bases lay in between. This CDR3 comprises 14 residues. This CDR3 is CSARTGTSYNEQFF. The CDR3 bases are TGCAGTGCTAGAACAGGGACCTCCTACAATGAGCAGTTCTTC.

The chain is built from TRBV27 and TRBJ1-1; D is perhaps TRBD1 (6 bases). Germline assignment: CDR1 MNHEY and CDR2 SMNVEV (reference sequence). Between the trimmed V and J ends, which lost 8 bases and 1 base, there was a span of 14 bases. The CDR3 has 14 residues. The CDR3, as DNA: TGTGCCAGCGGGCCCGGGACAAGGAACACTGAAGCTTTCTTT. It codes for CASGPGTRNTEAFF.

This clonotype was detected a few times. The chain joins TRBV6-2 or TRBV6-3 to TRBJ2-2, with D maybe TRBD2 (6 bases). Germline assignment: CDR1 MNHEY and CDR2 SVGEGT. The CDR3 sequence is 17 residues long. V lost 5 bases and J lost 6, with 22 bases in between. This CDR3 reads CASSHQRVAAIPGELFF. The CDR3 DNA is TGTGCCAGCAGTCATCAGCGGGTAGCGGCGATACCCGGGGAGCTGTTTTTT.

This chain connects TRBV20-1 to TRBJ1-2; D may be TRBD1 (5 bases). The CDR3 is 12 residues long. Germline loops: CDR1 DFQATT, CDR2 SNEGSKA (reference sequence). Trimming cost V 7 bases and J 1 base, with 10 bases left between them. The CDR3 DNA reads as TGCAGTGATTCCGGGGGTAACTATGGCTACACCTTC. Translated, it gives CSDSGGNYGYTF.

This clonotype came up a few times. The gene calls are TRBV5-1 and TRBJ2-1; D might be TRBD2 (6 bases). The CDR3 has 15 amino acids. From germline, CDR1 is SGHRS and CDR2 YFSETQ. The V gene lost 7 bases and the J gene lost 0 bases, with 14 bases spanning the gap. CDR3 coding DNA: TGCGCCAGCCAAACCCGGGGGAGCTCCTACAATGAGCAGTTCTTC. Its protein product is CASQTRGSSYNEQFF.

This clonotype was counted a few times. This chain uses TRBV20-1 with TRBJ2-1; no reliable D call. V dropped 1 base and J dropped 3 bases, with 10 bases sitting between them. CDR1 and CDR2 from the germline V gene are DFQATT and SNEGSKA (reference sequence). The CDR3 contains 14 residues. The CDR3 DNA follows: TGCAGTGCTAGAGTCCGGGTGAGCTACAATGAGCAGTTCTTC. Its protein is CSARVRVSYNEQFF.

The rearrangement links TRBV7-9 to TRBJ2-3; either TRBD1 or TRBD2 may supply D (6 bases each). This CDR3 has 17 residues. V shed 4 bases and J shed 6 bases, with 23 bases lying between them. Germline CDR1 reads SEHNR; CDR2 reads FQNEAQ (reference sequence). The CDR3 DNA sequence: TGTGCCAGCAGCTCCCGATGGGGGGCAGGGCGGCCCGATACGCAGTATTTT. Residues: CASSSRWGAGRPDTQYF.

This clonotype was observed a handful of times. V is TRBV20-1 and J is TRBJ2-7; TRBD1 might be the D (5 bases). The V gene lost 4 bases and the J gene lost 1 base, with 11 bases spanning the gap. Germline values: CDR1 DFQATT, CDR2 SNEGSKA (reference sequence). The CDR3 runs to 13 residues. In DNA form, the CDR3 reads TGCAGTGCTACTCAGGGCTGGTCCTACGAGCAGTACTTC. Translated: CSATQGWSYEQYF.

This clonotype occurred a few times. V gene TRBV10-3 combines with J gene TRBJ2-7, with TRBD1 matching over 8 bases. CDR1 is ENHRY and CDR2 is SYGVKD in the germline V gene. The CDR3 length is 14 residues. The ends lost 3 bases at V and 3 bases at J; junction bases unmatched: 4. CDR3 sequence reads: CAISDHGTGYEQYF. As DNA, the CDR3 is TGTGCCATCAGTGACCACGGGACAGGCTACGAGCAGTACTTC.

The chain couples TRBV5-1 to TRBJ2-5; 8 bases are shared with TRBD1. The CDR3 consists of 16 residues. V dropped 0 bases and J dropped 4; count of bases not matched to a gene: 8. CDR1 and CDR2 from the germline V gene are SGHRS and YFSETQ. CDR3 amino acids: CASSLADRGRGETQYF. DNA of the CDR3: TGCGCCAGCAGCTTGGCCGACAGGGGTCGGGGAGAGACCCAGTACTTC.

This clonotype was seen a few times. V usage is TRBV20-1 and J usage is TRBJ1-6; 7 positions agree with TRBD1. V gave up 0 bases and J gave up 6 bases; unmatched junction bases: 5. The CDR3 has 15 residues. Germline V gives CDR1 DFQATT, CDR2 SNEGSKA (reference sequence). The CDR3 loop is CSAREHRGGNSPLHF. The CDR3 DNA reads as TGCAGTGCTAGAGAGCACAGGGGCGGTAATTCACCCCTCCACTTT.

This clonotype was picked up many times. The rearrangement uses TRBV7-3 and TRBJ2-2; 8 bases agree with TRBD1. This CDR3 has 15 amino acids. CDR1 SGHTA and CDR2 FQGTGA come from the germline V gene. V was pared by 5 bases and J by 5 bases, with 7 bases of the junction left unmatched. The CDR3, as DNA: TGTGCCAGCAGCACCCGGACAGGGTCGACCGGGGAGCTGTTTTTT. Protein: CASSTRTGSTGELFF.

V and J are TRBV9 and TRBJ2-1; 8 bases agree with TRBD2. The CDR3 loop spans 16 amino acids. Looked up from germline, CDR1 is SGDLS and CDR2 is YYNGEE. J lost 8 bases, V lost 0 bases, and 10 bases had no gene match. The CDR3 region is CASSVGGGGRMDEQFF. CDR3 coding DNA: TGTGCCAGCAGCGTAGGGGGGGGCGGGAGGATGGATGAGCAGTTCTTC.

J is TRBJ2-2 and V is TRBV30, with 10 bases fitting TRBD2. The trim removed 0 bases at V and 7 bases at J, leaving 8 bases unmatched. The CDR3 has 16 residues. In germline, CDR1 is GTSNPN, CDR2 SVGIG (reference sequence). DNA for the CDR3: TGTGCCTGGAGTGTAGGTCTAGCGGGGGCCCACGGGGAGCTGTTTTTT. As protein: CAWSVGLAGAHGELFF.

This clonotype showed up many times. This sequence joins TRBV27 and TRBJ2-7; D uncertain. Trimming left V 8 bases short and J 3 bases short, with 14 bases between. The CDR3 is made up of 13 amino acids. Germline lookup yields CDR1 MNHEY and CDR2 SMNVEV (reference sequence). CDR3 coding DNA: TGTGCCAGCGGCCTGGACGAAGGCTACGAGCAGTACTTC. Translation gives CASGLDEGYEQYF.

As regards this clonotype: Relative to the germline gene, one junction end is altered; a read error may explain this. The chain recombines TRBV18 with TRBJ2-7; TRBD2 matches 10 bases. Germline V lookup: CDR1 KGHSH, CDR2 LQKENI. The CDR3 has 15 amino acids. The CDR3 nucleotides read TGTGCCAGCTCACCAACTAGCGGGGCCTTGGGAGAGCAGTGCTTC. Its protein is CASSPTSGALGEQCF.

The chain employs TRBV12-3 or TRBV12-4 and TRBJ2-7; D unresolved. This CDR3 is 11 amino acids long. The V gene lost 6 bases and the J gene lost 7 bases, with 10 bases spanning the gap. CDR3 in DNA: TGTGCCAGCAGCCGCTCTGGAGAGCAGTACTTC. The encoded protein is CASSRSGEQYF.

This clonotype was seen a few times. This chain connects TRBV24-1 to TRBJ1-5; D gene ambiguous. V lost 5 bases and J 4 bases, leaving 11 bases between the germline ends. Per the germline V gene, CDR1 is KGHDR and CDR2 is SFDVKD. The CDR3 covers 14 residues. For the CDR3, the DNA is TGTGCCACCAGTGCCACCGGGTCGAATCAGCCCCAGCATTTT. This codes for CATSATGSNQPQHF.

This clonotype has a handful of counts. The rearrangement joins TRBV11-2 to TRBJ2-3, with TRBD2 matching 10 bases. Per germline, CDR1 SGHAT and CDR2 FQNNGV. V trimming: 3 bases; J trimming: 4 bases; junction bases outside the gene matches: 13. The CDR3 is 18 residues long. The CDR3 DNA reads TGTGCCAGCAGCTTCCGCCCGTCGAGCGGGAGGGCCCCAGATACGCAGTATTTT. It yields the protein CASSFRPSSGRAPDTQYF.

J is TRBJ1-2 and V is TRBV3-1; 8 nucleotides agree with TRBD1. CDR1 and CDR2 from the germline V gene are LGHDT and YNNKEL (reference sequence). The CDR3 length is 14 residues. V shed 3 bases, J shed 5 bases, and the junction held 5 bases outside the gene matches. CDR3 residues: CASSQGTGGYGYTF. DNA for the CDR3: TGTGCCAGCAGCCAGGGGACAGGTGGATATGGCTACACCTTC.

The V call is TRBV9, the J call TRBJ2-2, with TRBD1 identical over 10 bases. The J segment lost 3 bases and the V segment lost 0 bases, leaving 2 bases of the junction unmatched. This CDR3 spans 16 amino acids. Germline V CDR1 and CDR2: SGDLS, YYNGEE. This chain's CDR3 is CASSVADRGDTGELFF. The CDR3, as DNA: TGTGCCAGCAGCGTAGCGGACAGGGGGGACACCGGGGAGCTGTTTTTT.

V gene TRBV10-3 combines with J gene TRBJ2-3; D uncertain. CDR3 size: 14 residues. V dropped 4 bases and J dropped 2 bases, with 10 bases sitting between them. In germline, CDR1 is ENHRY, CDR2 SYGVKD. CDR3 in amino acids: CAISGERFTDTQYF. Here the CDR3 DNA reads TGTGCCATCAGTGGTGAACGGTTCACAGATACGCAGTATTTT.